These T cell receptor beta chains were read from a single sample in a study of shared clonotypes between healthy human individuals. Only in-frame clones appear in the TCRdb table, and some are missing; sequencing was by immunoSEQ multiplex PCR. The table shows around 2.3 million clones, with approximately 96% occurring only once. Sequencing input: naive CD4+ T cells sorted from blood. The receptors stem from a man younger than 35 in good health. Both conserved end residues are part of each CDR3. D genes are given only for firm matches. Rows give clone size only sometimes, using once, few, many, or a class for an expanded clone.

TRBJ2-1,-,TRBD2,TRBV27,TGTGCCAGCAGTTTCGGGCGGGGGAAGCAGTTCTTC,CASSFGRGKQFF
TRBJ2-7,-,TRBD2,TRBV5-4,TGTGCCAGCAGCTTGGGTGGGACTAAAGAGAACGAGCAGTACTTC,CASSLGGTKENEQYF
TRBJ2-1,-,-,TRBV7-2,TGTGCCAGCAGCTTAGCGGAGGGCGCCAGCTCCTACAATGAGCAGTTCTTC,CASSLAEGASSYNEQFF
TRBJ1-1,once,-,TRBV6-5,TGTGCCAGCAGTCGTTCCGGGGAAGCTTTCTTT,CASSRSGEAFF
TRBJ2-1,-,-,TRBV28,TGTGCCAGCAGTTACAGGGTGGGCGATGAGCAGTTCTTC,CASSYRVGDEQFF
TRBJ1-6,-,-,TRBV7-2,TGTGCCAGCAGCTTAGGGAGGGGGGATTCACCCCTCCACTTT,CASSLGRGDSPLHF
TRBJ2-7,once,-,TRBV10-3,TGTGCCATCGGGCTAAGGGGAGAGGAGTACGAGCAGTACTTC,CAIGLRGEEYEQYF
TRBJ1-1,-,-,TRBV5-1,TGCGCCAGCAGCGGGGGGACGGGCATGAACACTGAAGCTTTCTTT,CASSGGTGMNTEAFF
TRBJ1-3,-,TRBD1,TRBV4-1,TGCGCCAGCAGCCAAGATGAGACAGGGCTTGCAAACACCATATATTTT,CASSQDETGLANTIYF
TRBJ2-5,-,-,TRBV29-1,TGCAGCGCCGGAGGGACAGAAGAGACCCAGTACTTC,CSAGGTEETQYF
TRBJ1-6,-,-,TRBV5-6,TGTGCCAGCAGCTTTGGACAGAAACCTTCACCCCTCCACTTT,CASSFGQKPSPLHF
TRBJ2-7,-,TRBD2,TRBV5-1,TGCGCCAGCAGCTTGGAGTTTACTAGCGGGGGTTACGAGCAGTACTTC,CASSLEFTSGGYEQYF
TRBJ2-3,once,TRBD2,TRBV4-1,TGCGCCAGCAGCCAAGACGGAACTAGCGGGGGGTTAGATACGCAGTATTTT,CASSQDGTSGGLDTQYF
TRBJ2-7,-,TRBD1,TRBV6-1,TGTGCCAGCACCCTCACAGGGGACTACGAGCAGTACTTC,CASTLTGDYEQYF
TRBJ1-5,-,-,TRBV6-1,TGTGCCAGCAGTGAAGAAGCCGGTCAGCCCCAGCATTTT,CASSEEAGQPQHF
TRBJ2-7,-,-,TRBV18,TGTGCCAGCTCACAAGTGGGTGGGAACGAGCAGTACTTC,CASSQVGGNEQYF
TRBJ1-1,-,-,TRBV4-1,TGCGCCAGCAGCGATTTAGGCCAAAACAAGAACACTGAAGCTTTCTTT,CASSDLGQNKNTEAFF
TRBJ1-2,-,-,TRBV30,TGTGCCTGGAGTGTACTGCCCGGGGAGGGGACCTTC,CAWSVLPGEGTF
TRBJ1-1,-,-,TRBV6-1,TGTGCCAGCAGTGAAGGGGTGGGGACTGAAGCTTTCTTT,CASSEGVGTEAFF
TRBJ1-5,-,TRBD1,TRBV2,TGTGCCAGCAGCCTCCGGGGGGGACAGTTAGTGATCGTTCAGCCCCAGCATTTT,CASSLRGGQLVIVQPQHF
TRBJ1-5,-,-,TRBV28,TGTGCCAGCAGTTCAGGCTGGCAGGGTTTTCAGCCCCAGCATTTT,CASSSGWQGFQPQHF
TRBJ2-5,-,-,TRBV30,TGTGCCTGGAGTGAACGGCCAGGAGAGACCCAGTACTTC,CAWSERPGETQYF
TRBJ2-5,-,TRBD2,TRBV6-1,TGTGCCAGCAGACTAGCGGAAGAGACCCAGTACTTC,CASRLAEETQYF
TRBJ2-3,-,TRBD2,TRBV9,TGTGCCAGCAGTCAGCGGGAGGGGGGCACAGATACGCAGTATTTT,CASSQREGGTDTQYF
TRBJ1-1,-,-,TRBV6-1,TGTGCCAGCAGAGGGGGGCAGAACACTGAAGCTTTCTTT,CASRGGQNTEAFF
TRBJ1-2,once,-,TRBV4-1,TGCGCCAGCAGCCAGGGCCAGGAGGGCCATGGCTACACCTTC,CASSQGQEGHGYTF
TRBJ1-5,-,TRBD1,TRBV28,TGTGCCAGTACCCGGGACAGGGCATTGGGCAATCAGCCCCAGCATTTT,CASTRDRALGNQPQHF
TRBJ2-1,-,TRBD2,TRBV19,TGTGCCAGTATGCCGGGACTAGCGGTCAATGAGCAGTTCTTC,CASMPGLAVNEQFF
TRBJ2-1,-,-,TRBV4-1,TGCGCCAGCAGCCAAGGGACAACAATGGGTGGTGAGCAGTTCTTC,CASSQGTTMGGEQFF
TRBJ2-1,few,-,TRBV11-3,TGTGCCAGCAGCTTAGACAATGAGCAGTTCTTC,CASSLDNEQFF
TRBJ2-1,-,-,TRBV7-9,TGTGCCAGCAGCTCGCCTCAGCCGCCCCTTAGGAATGAGCAGTTCTTC,CASSSPQPPLRNEQFF
TRBJ1-2,-,TRBD1,TRBV9,TGTGCCAGCGGTGGGGACAGAACCTATGGCTACACCTTC,CASGGDRTYGYTF
TRBJ1-6,once,-,TRBV30,TGTGCCTGGAGGACGGCCGGAAAGTCACCCCTCCACTTT,CAWRTAGKSPLHF
TRBJ1-1,-,-,TRBV6-1,TGTGCCAGTAGCCCAGAGAACACTGAAGCTTTCTTT,CASSPENTEAFF
TRBJ1-2,-,TRBD1,TRBV2,TGTGCCAGCAGCTCGGACAGGGGGAACTATGGCTACACCTTC,CASSSDRGNYGYTF
TRBJ2-2,-,-,TRBV5-1,TGCGCCAGCAGCCTTGACGGGCCCGCGAACACCGGGGAGCTGTTTTTT,CASSLDGPANTGELFF
TRBJ2-2,-,-,TRBV4-3,TGCGCCAGCAGCCGGGGGGCCGGGGACACCGGGGAGCTGTTTTTT,CASSRGAGDTGELFF
TRBJ2-2,-,-,TRBV9,TGTGCCAGCAGCGTAGTCCCCCGGACACAGAACACCGGGGAGCTGTTTTTT,CASSVVPRTQNTGELFF
TRBJ2-7,-,TRBD1,TRBV6-1,TGTGCCAGCAGGACGACAGGGACCTACGAGCAGTACTTC,CASRTTGTYEQYF
TRBJ2-1,-,TRBD2,TRBV30,TGTGCCTGGAGTGAAGTTGCGGGGGATGAGCAGTTCTTC,CAWSEVAGDEQFF
TRBJ2-2,-,-,TRBV2,TGTGCCGGAGGAGGGGGCACCGGGGAGCTGTTTTTT,CAGGGGTGELFF
TRBJ2-5,-,TRBD1,TRBV6-6,TGTGCCAGCAGGGAACAGGGGGCAGGAGAGACCCAGTACTTC,CASREQGAGETQYF
TRBJ1-3,once,-,TRBV5-1,TGCGCCAGCAGCACCGACACAGCCCGGGGAAACACCATATATTTT,CASSTDTARGNTIYF
TRBJ1-1,-,-,TRBV15,TGTGCCACCAGCAAGGGGACAATTCTTACTGAAGCTTTCTTT,CATSKGTILTEAFF
TRBJ1-2,-,-,TRBV2,TGTGCCAGCAGTCTTGAGCAGGGGCCCAACTATGGCTACACCTTC,CASSLEQGPNYGYTF
TRBJ1-2,once,-,TRBV5-1,TGCGCCAGCAGACGGACAGTTTGGGACTATAATGGCTACACCTTC,CASRRTVWDYNGYTF
TRBJ2-6,-,-,TRBV4-1,TGCGCCAGCAACCCGGGACATGGAACCATCCTTGGGGCCAACGTCCTGACTTTC,CASNPGHGTILGANVLTF
TRBJ2-7,-,TRBD1,TRBV29-1,TGCAGCGTTGACTCCGGGACAGGGTACGAGCAGTACTTC,CSVDSGTGYEQYF
TRBJ2-7,-,TRBD1,TRBV2,TGTGCCAGCATGGTGGAGCAGGGGGCATGGTACGAGCAGTACTTC,CASMVEQGAWYEQYF
TRBJ1-2,-,-,TRBV7-9,TGTGCCACGTCCGACAGTGTTGTCTATGGCTACACCTTC,CATSDSVVYGYTF
TRBJ2-1,-,TRBD2,TRBV19,TGTGCCAGTGGGACTAGCGGGACGAGGAATGAGCAGTTCTTC,CASGTSGTRNEQFF
TRBJ2-3,once,TRBD2,TRBV7-2,TGTGCCAGCAGGCCCGGACTAGCCTTTTCTAACACAGATACGCAGTATTTT,CASRPGLAFSNTDTQYF
TRBJ1-4,-,-,TRBV5-1,TGCGCCAGCAGCTTGGAAAAGGCAACTAATGAAAAACTGTTTTTT,CASSLEKATNEKLFF
TRBJ2-5,-,TRBD2,TRBV2,TGTGCCATGGGGACTAGCGGGCTGGGAGGAGAGACCCAGTACTTC,CAMGTSGLGGETQYF
TRBJ2-4,-,-,TRBV28,TGTGCCAGCAGTCTCCCCCAAGCCCCCATTCAGTACTTC,CASSLPQAPIQYF
TRBJ1-2,few,TRBD1,TRBV6-5,TGTGCCAGCAGTTCGGAGGGGGCTGGCTACACCTTC,CASSSEGAGYTF